This TCR beta chain was found in a study of cytomegalovirus exposure and HLA in healthy donors. The trim removed 1 base at V and 7 bases at J, leaving 4 bases unmatched. The CDR3 covers 14 residues. The germline V gene encodes CDR1 MGHRA and CDR2 YSYEKL. The primer mix had 60 Vbeta and 13 Jbeta primers. Generated by immunoSEQ multiplex PCR, the TCRdb table keeps only in-frame clones and is missing some. The table lists roughly 100,000 clones, more than 70% of them singletons. Overall study results and limits: In an earlier analysis, most TCR beta V segments were productive about 90% or about 30% of the time.

A word on this clone: The antigen remains undetermined.

The chain employs TRBV4-1 and TRBJ2-1, with 7 positions matching TRBD1. Sequenced: PBMCs. The source of this sequence is a man aged 25 to 45 in good health and CMV-seronegative. The CDR3 here is CASSQGQGMNEQFF. The DNA for the CDR3 is TGCGCCAGCAGCCAAGGACAGGGAATGAATGAGCAGTTCTTC.